This T cell receptor beta chain stems from a study of cytomegalovirus exposure and HLA in healthy donors. Overall study: Earlier findings included 100 million to 130 million unique TCR beta sequences obtained from approximately 170 million T cells.

Germline assignment: CDR1 ENHRY and CDR2 SYGVKD. Trimming took 2 bases from V and 4 from J, leaving 5 bases between them. The CDR3 runs 12 residues. In the PCR, 60 Vbeta and 13 Jbeta primers were used. Assay used: immunoSEQ multiplex PCR; TCRdb lists only in-frame clones, some missing. The data show 150,000 or so clones, and the top ten clones hold 1% to 1.5%. Overall study findings and caveats: Testing in vitro showed a few CMV-associated chains specific for CMV antigens. Later analysis revealed greater clonal expansion in HLA-associated TCR beta chains than in equally common others.

Donors showed nominal health when sampled, although they likely had unrecorded immune exposures. Concerning this clone: The target antigen is unknown.

Sequenced sample: PBMCs. The TCR sequence derives from a woman aged 55-75 years in good health and CMV-seronegative. J is TRBJ1-2 and V is TRBV10-3, with no clear D. Written as DNA, the CDR3 is TGTGCCATCAGTGAGGGAGCCTATGGCTACACCTTC. Encoded protein: CAISEGAYGYTF.